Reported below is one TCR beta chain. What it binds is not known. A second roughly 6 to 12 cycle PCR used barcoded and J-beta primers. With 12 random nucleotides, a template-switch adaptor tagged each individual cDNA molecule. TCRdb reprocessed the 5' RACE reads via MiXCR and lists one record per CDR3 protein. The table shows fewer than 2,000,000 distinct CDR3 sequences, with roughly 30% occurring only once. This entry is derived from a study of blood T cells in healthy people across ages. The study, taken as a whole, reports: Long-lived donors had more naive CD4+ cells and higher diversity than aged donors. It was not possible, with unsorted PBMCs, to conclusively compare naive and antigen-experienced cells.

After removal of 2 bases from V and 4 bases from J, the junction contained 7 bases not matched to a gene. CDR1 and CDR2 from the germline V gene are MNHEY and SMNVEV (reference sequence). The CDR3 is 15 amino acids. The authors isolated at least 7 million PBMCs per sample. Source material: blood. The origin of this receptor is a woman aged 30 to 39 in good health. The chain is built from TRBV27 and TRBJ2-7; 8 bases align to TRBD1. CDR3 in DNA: TGTGCCAGCAGTTTAAATCAGGGGGCGCCTTACGAGCAGTACTTC. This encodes CASSLNQGAPYEQYF.